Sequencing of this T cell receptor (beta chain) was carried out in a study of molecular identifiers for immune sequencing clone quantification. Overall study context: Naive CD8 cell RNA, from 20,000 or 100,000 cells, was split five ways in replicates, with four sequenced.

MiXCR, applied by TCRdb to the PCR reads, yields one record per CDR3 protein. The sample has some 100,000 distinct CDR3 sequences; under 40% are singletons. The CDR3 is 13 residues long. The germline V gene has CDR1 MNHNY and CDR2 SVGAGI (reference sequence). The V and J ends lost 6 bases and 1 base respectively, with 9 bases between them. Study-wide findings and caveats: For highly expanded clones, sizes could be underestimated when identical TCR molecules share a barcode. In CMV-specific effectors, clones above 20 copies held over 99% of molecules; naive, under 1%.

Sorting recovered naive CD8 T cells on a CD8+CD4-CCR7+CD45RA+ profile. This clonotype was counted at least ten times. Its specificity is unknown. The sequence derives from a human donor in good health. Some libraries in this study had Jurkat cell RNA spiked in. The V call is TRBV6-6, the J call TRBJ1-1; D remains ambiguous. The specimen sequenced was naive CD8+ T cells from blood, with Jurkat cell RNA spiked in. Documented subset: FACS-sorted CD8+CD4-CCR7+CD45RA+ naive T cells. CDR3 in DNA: TGTGCCAGCAGCAACTCGGCGAACACTGAAGCTTTCTTT. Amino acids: CASSNSANTEAFF.